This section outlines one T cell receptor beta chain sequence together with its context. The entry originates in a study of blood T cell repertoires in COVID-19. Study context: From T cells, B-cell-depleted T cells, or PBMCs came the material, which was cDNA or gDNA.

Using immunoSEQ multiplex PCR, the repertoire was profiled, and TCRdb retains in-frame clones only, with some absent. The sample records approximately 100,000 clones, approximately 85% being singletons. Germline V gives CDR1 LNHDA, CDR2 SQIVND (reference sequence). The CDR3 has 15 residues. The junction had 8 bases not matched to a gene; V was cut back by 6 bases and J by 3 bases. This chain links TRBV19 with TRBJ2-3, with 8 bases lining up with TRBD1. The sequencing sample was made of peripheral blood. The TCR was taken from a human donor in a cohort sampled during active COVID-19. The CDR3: CASSPRTGPTDTQYF. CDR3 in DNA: TGTGCCAGTAGCCCGAGGACAGGGCCTACAGATACGCAGTATTTT.